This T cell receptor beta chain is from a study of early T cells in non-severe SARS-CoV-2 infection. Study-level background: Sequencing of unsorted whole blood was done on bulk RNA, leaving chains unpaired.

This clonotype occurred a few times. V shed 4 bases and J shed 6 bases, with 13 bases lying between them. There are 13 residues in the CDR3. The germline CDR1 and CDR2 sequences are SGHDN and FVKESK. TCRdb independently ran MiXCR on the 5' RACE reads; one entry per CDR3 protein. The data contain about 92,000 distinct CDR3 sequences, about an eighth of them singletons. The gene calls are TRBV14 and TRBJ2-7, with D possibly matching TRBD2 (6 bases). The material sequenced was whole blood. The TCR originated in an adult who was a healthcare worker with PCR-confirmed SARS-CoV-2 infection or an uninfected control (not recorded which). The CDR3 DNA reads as TGTGCCAGCAGCCTTAGCGGCCCTCTCGAGCAGTACTTC. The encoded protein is CASSLSGPLEQYF.